A selection of T cell receptor beta chains follows, all from one sample in a study of blood T cell repertoires in COVID-19. Using immunoSEQ multiplex PCR, the repertoire was profiled, and TCRdb retains in-frame clones only, with some absent. The data contain tens of thousands of clones, roughly 65% of them singletons. What was sequenced was peripheral blood. The receptors come from a human donor in a cohort sampled during active COVID-19. Each CDR3 is given with its conserved first and last residue. D genes are given only for firm matches. Clone size is shown for a subset of rows, as once, few, many or a class of expanded clone.

j_call v_call d_call clone_size cdr3_aa cdr3_nt
TRBJ2-7 TRBV19 TRBD2 . CASMGGPGTSGSYEQYF TGTGCCAGTATGGGAGGTCCCGGGACTAGCGGAAGCTACGAGCAGTACTTC
TRBJ2-2 TRBV19 TRBD2 . CASRGTGTSFIGELFF TGTGCCAGTAGGGGGACCGGGACTAGCTTCATAGGGGAGCTGTTTTTT
TRBJ2-2 TRBV10-3 . few CAISDRSLSVELFF TGTGCCATCAGTGATCGTAGTTTATCGGTTGAGCTGTTTTTT
TRBJ2-1 TRBV28 . . CASTPAGFYNEQFF TGTGCCAGCACCCCTGCGGGGTTTTACAATGAGCAGTTCTTC
TRBJ2-2 TRBV19 TRBD2 . CASTSGTSTHTGELFF TGTGCCAGTACTTCCGGGACTAGCACACACACCGGGGAGCTGTTTTTT
TRBJ2-3 TRBV28 TRBD2 . CASGSGSYTQYF TGTGCCAGCGGCAGCGGGAGTTATACGCAGTATTTT
TRBJ2-5 TRBV5-1 TRBD2 . CASSLGLAVQETQYF TGCGCCAGCAGCTTGGGGCTAGCGGTACAAGAGACCCAGTACTTC
TRBJ2-7 TRBV11-2 TRBD2 . CASSTGLAVAYEQYF TGTGCCAGCAGTACGGGGCTAGCGGTCGCCTACGAGCAGTACTTC
TRBJ2-3 TRBV7-2 . many CASSSPQDPSTDTQYF TGTGCCAGCAGCTCGCCACAGGACCCTAGCACAGATACGCAGTATTTT
TRBJ2-7 TRBV5-1 TRBD2 . CASSPLAGGAYEQYF TGCGCCAGCAGCCCTTTAGCGGGGGGCGCCTACGAGCAGTACTTC
TRBJ1-4 TRBV5-1 TRBD1 . CASSTKGALNEKLFF TGCGCCAGCAGCACTAAGGGGGCTCTAAATGAAAAACTGTTTTTT
TRBJ1-2 TRBV20-1 TRBD1 few CSVRTGEDYTF TGCAGTGTCAGAACAGGGGAGGACTACACCTTC
TRBJ1-2 TRBV11-3 . . CASSSDRRQGYTF TGTGCCAGCAGCTCCGACAGGAGACAAGGCTACACCTTC
TRBJ2-5 TRBV5-6 . . CASSLNLFAETQYF TGTGCCAGCAGCTTGAATCTATTTGCGGAGACCCAGTACTTC
TRBJ1-2 TRBV5-1 TRBD1 . CASSAYTTGEDGYTF TGCGCCAGCAGCGCATATACGACAGGGGAGGATGGCTACACCTTC
TRBJ2-1 TRBV7-3 . . CASSLSGWSEQFF TGTGCCAGCAGCTTGAGCGGGTGGAGTGAGCAGTTCTTC
TRBJ1-4 TRBV19 . . CARRQVNEKLFF TGTGCCAGGAGACAGGTGAATGAAAAACTGTTTTTT
TRBJ1-3 TRBV7-5 . . CVRSLPDTISGNTIYF TGTGTCAGAAGCTTACCGGACACGATCTCTGGAAACACCATATATTTT
TRBJ2-7 TRBV4-3 TRBD1 . CASSHHRGSSYEQYF TGCGCCAGCAGCCACCACAGGGGTAGCTCCTACGAGCAGTACTTC
TRBJ1-3 TRBV5-5 TRBD1 once CASSPRDRGPGNTIYF TGTGCCAGCAGCCCCAGGGACAGGGGGCCGGGAAACACCATATATTTT
TRBJ1-2 TRBV2 TRBD1 once CASSGTGYVYGYTF TGTGCCAGCAGCGGGACAGGGTACGTCTATGGCTACACCTTC
TRBJ2-7 TRBV11-2 . . CASSLAGLSYEQYF TGTGCCAGCAGCTTAGCAGGTCTTTCCTACGAGCAGTACTTC
TRBJ2-7 TRBV23-1 . . CASSHCPGTYEQYF TGCGCCAGCAGTCACTGCCCGGGTACCTACGAGCAGTACTTC
TRBJ2-1 TRBV7-9 TRBD2 . CASTISGSLNEQFF TGTGCCAGCACCATTAGCGGGAGCCTCAATGAGCAGTTCTTC